The 7 T cell receptor beta chains listed next were all sequenced from one sample in a study of identical twins. MiXCR, run by TCRdb on the 5' RACE reads, gives a single entry per CDR3 protein. The data contain roughly 1.6 million distinct CDR3 sequences, under 35% of them seen just once; the ten biggest clones take up approximately 0.29%. The sequenced sample was cord blood. The origin of the receptors is a newborn girl in good health.

There are many counts of this clonotype. The genes are TRBV12-3 or TRBV12-4 and TRBJ1-2; 9 bases agree with TRBD1. Trimming took 3 bases from V and 1 from J; bases not matched to a gene: 6. The length of the CDR3 is 16 residues. This chain's CDR3 is CASSFWPDRGNYGYTF. In nucleotides, the CDR3 is TGTGCCAGCAGTTTTTGGCCGGACAGGGGTAACTATGGCTACACCTTC.

The chain recombines TRBV7-2 with TRBJ1-5; TRBD1 might be the D (6 bases). With 1 base removed from V and 1 base from J, the gap between germline ends came to 8 bases. Germline CDR1 SGHTA, CDR2 FQGNSA. The CDR3 has 15 amino acids. CDR3 in DNA: TGTGCCAGCAGCTTAGACGGACAGAGCAATCAGCCCCAGCATTTT. Protein product: CASSLDGQSNQPQHF.

This clonotype has a single count. The chain combines TRBV2 with TRBJ2-5; 9 nucleotides agree with TRBD2. The J segment lost 11 bases and the V segment lost 5 bases, leaving 33 bases of the junction unmatched. The V gene's germline CDR1 is SNHLY and CDR2 FYNNEI. The CDR3 spans 21 residues. CDR3 bases: TGTGCCAGCAGTCCCCGTATGACCGCCTCCGGTGGCGGGAGGGTCTACAATGAGCAGTACTTC. This translates into CASSPRMTASGGGRVYNEQYF. Together with reference TRBV2 and TRBJ2-5, the CDR3 gives the full variable domain: EPEVTQTPSHQVTQMGQEVILRCVPISNHLYFYWYRQILGQKVEFLVSFYNNEISEKSEIFDDQFSVERPDGSNFTLKIRSTKLEDSAMYFCASSPRMTASGGGRVYNEQYFGPGTRLLVL.

This clonotype was seen many times. An end of the junction does not agree with germline; a read error may underlie this. The V and J genes are TRBV5-1 and TRBJ2-1, with 9 bases matching TRBD1. The CDR3 has 13 residues. CDR1 SGHRS and CDR2 YFSETQ come from the germline V gene. This CDR3 reads CASSSGQGNEQFF. CDR3 coding DNA: TGTGCCAGCAGTTCGGGACAGGGCAATGAGCAGTTCTTC. Supplemented by reference TRBV5-1 and TRBJ2-1, the full variable domain reads KAGVTQTPRYLIKTRGQQVTLSCSPISGHRSVSWYQQTPGQGLQFLFEYFSETQRNKGNFPGRFSGRQFSNSRSEMNVSTLELGDSALYLCASSSGQGNEQFFGPGTRLTVL.

V and J are TRBV5-1 and TRBJ2-2; 8 nucleotides agree with TRBD1. The CDR3 runs 14 residues. The ends lost 3 bases at V and 9 bases at J; junction bases unmatched: 7. Per germline, CDR1 SGHRS and CDR2 YFSETQ. CDR3 region: CASSYGQGNRELFF. The CDR3 nucleotides read TGCGCCAGCAGCTACGGACAGGGTAATAGGGAGCTGTTTTTT. The full variable domain, its missing parts supplied by reference TRBV5-1 and TRBJ2-2, is KAGVTQTPRYLIKTRGQQVTLSCSPISGHRSVSWYQQTPGQGLQFLFEYFSETQRNKGNFPGRFSGRQFSNSRSEMNVSTLELGDSALYLCASSYGQGNRELFFGEGSRLTVL.

Only a few counts were recorded for this clonotype. The chain carries TRBV9 and TRBJ2-3, with D possibly being TRBD2 (5 bases). The CDR3 has 13 residues. CDR1 and CDR2 from the germline V gene are SGDLS and YYNGEE. The V end lost 6 bases, the J end lost 6 bases, and 14 bases lay between the germline ends. The DNA for the CDR3 is TGTGCCAGCAACGGGAACGTTGGGGATACGCAGTATTTT. It specifies CASNGNVGDTQYF. Drawing the rest from reference TRBV9 and TRBJ2-3, the complete variable domain is DSGVTQTPKHLITATGQRVTLRCSPRSGDLSVYWYQQSLDQGLQFLIQYYNGEERAKGNILERFSAQQFPDLHSELNLSSLELGDSALYFCASNGNVGDTQYFGPGTRLTVL.

The V and J genes are TRBV28 and TRBJ2-7; 8 positions agree with TRBD2. This CDR3 spans 17 amino acids. The J segment lost 5 bases and the V segment lost 6 bases, leaving 18 bases of the junction unmatched. CDR1 and CDR2 (germline): MDHEN, SYDVKM. The CDR3, as DNA: TGTGCCAGCAGGATTCCCCTAAGGAGCGGGAGTTATAACGAGCAGTACTTC. Encoded protein: CASRIPLRSGSYNEQYF.